These 6 T cell receptor beta chains originate from one sample sequenced in a study of blood T cell repertoires in COVID-19. Generated by immunoSEQ multiplex PCR, the TCRdb table keeps only in-frame clones and is missing some. The data hold hundreds of thousands of clones, with roughly 85% observed a single time. The sample taken for sequencing was PBMCs or T cells enriched from blood (not recorded which). These receptors all come from a woman between 50 and 59 years old who had been exposed to COVID-19.

CDR3 protein: CASRGSPGTQETQYF. In nucleotides, the CDR3 is TGTGCCAGCAGAGGCTCTCCCGGGACACAAGAGACCCAGTACTTC. This chain connects TRBV5-5 to TRBJ2-5; the D gene is possibly TRBD1 (6 bases). Trimming cost V 5 bases and J 2 bases, with 16 bases left between them. CDR1 is SGHKS and CDR2 is YYEKEE in the germline V gene (reference sequence). The CDR3 covers 15 residues.

V is TRBV28 and J is TRBJ1-5; D gene uncertain. CDR1 is MDHEN and CDR2 is SYDVKM in the germline V gene. V shed 7 bases and J shed 4 bases, with 8 bases lying between them. This CDR3 spans 12 amino acids. Here the CDR3 DNA reads TGTGCCAGCATGGCGGGTAATCAGCCCCAGCATTTT. Amino acids: CASMAGNQPQHF.

The chain recombines TRBV4-3 with TRBJ2-7; weak D call: TRBD2 (5 bases). The germline V gene encodes CDR1 LGHNA and CDR2 YSLEER. V was shortened by 2 bases and J by 0 bases, with 11 bases between the two germline ends. The CDR3 extends over 15 amino acids. CDR3 residues: CASSQQDGDSYEQYF. CDR3 nucleotides: TGCGCCAGCAGCCAACAAGACGGGGACTCCTACGAGCAGTACTTC.

The chain has TRBV3-1 (or the pseudogene TRBV3-2) and TRBJ2-7, with TRBD2 matching over 9 bases. The germline CDR1 and CDR2 sequences are LGHDT and YNNKEL (reference sequence). The CDR3 has 15 residues. With 6 bases clipped from V and 6 bases from J, the junction kept 12 bases outside the gene matches. The CDR3 DNA reads as TGTGCCAGCAGTCCCATAGCGGGGGATGTTGCCGAGCAGTACTTC. Its translation: CASSPIAGDVAEQYF.

CDR3 protein: CASSLNLGAGGLNYGYTF. As DNA, the CDR3 is TGTGCCAGCAGCTTAAATCTAGGGGCAGGGGGCCTTAACTATGGCTACACCTTC. The V call is TRBV7-8, the J call TRBJ1-2; 8 nucleotides agree with TRBD1. Germline CDR1 is SGHVS and CDR2 is FQNEAQ. The CDR3 is 18 amino acids. J was trimmed by 1 base and V by 2 bases; bases with no gene match: 12.

The rearrangement joins TRBV5-1 to TRBJ1-2; D remains ambiguous. Germline CDR1 and CDR2: SGHRS and YFSETQ. The CDR3 sequence is 14 residues long. V gave up 0 bases and J gave up 4 bases, with 10 bases separating them. The CDR3 DNA follows: TGCGCCAGCAGCTTGGAACCTACTCCCTATGGCTACACCTTC. Amino acids: CASSLEPTPYGYTF.